This section outlines one T cell receptor beta chain sequence together with its context. As yet, its antigen is unknown. The source of the sample is a study of CD8+ T cells in alopecia areata. Study-wide results and limits: Researchers report lesional scalp, most notably alopecia totalis/universalis, outstripped normal scalp in clonality. In scalp, tofacitinib significantly decreased clonality and expanded CD8+ clones among the top 100. Clarity of TCR sharing across patients fell short of that in mice, possibly HLA-related.

Reverse transcription of extracted RNA yielded cDNA, which provided the sequencing template. Profiled with immunoSEQ multiplex PCR; TCRdb holds only in-frame clones, not every one. The repertoire holds a few hundred thousand clones, with under 40% as singletons. Described treatment: oral pan-JAK inhibitor, 5-10 mg twice daily. The CDR3 covers 12 residues. V lost 4 bases and J 4 bases, leaving 7 bases between the germline ends. The germline V gene encodes CDR1 GTSNPN and CDR2 SVGIG (reference sequence). The source is a human donor with alopecia areata. The sequencing here drew on CD4+ T cells sorted from blood, taken at approximately week 30, from a patient treated with tofacitinib. J is TRBJ2-2 and V is TRBV30; D is uncertain. CDR3 region: CAWKWVTGELFF. CDR3 bases: TGTGCCTGGAAGTGGGTCACCGGGGAGCTGTTTTTT.